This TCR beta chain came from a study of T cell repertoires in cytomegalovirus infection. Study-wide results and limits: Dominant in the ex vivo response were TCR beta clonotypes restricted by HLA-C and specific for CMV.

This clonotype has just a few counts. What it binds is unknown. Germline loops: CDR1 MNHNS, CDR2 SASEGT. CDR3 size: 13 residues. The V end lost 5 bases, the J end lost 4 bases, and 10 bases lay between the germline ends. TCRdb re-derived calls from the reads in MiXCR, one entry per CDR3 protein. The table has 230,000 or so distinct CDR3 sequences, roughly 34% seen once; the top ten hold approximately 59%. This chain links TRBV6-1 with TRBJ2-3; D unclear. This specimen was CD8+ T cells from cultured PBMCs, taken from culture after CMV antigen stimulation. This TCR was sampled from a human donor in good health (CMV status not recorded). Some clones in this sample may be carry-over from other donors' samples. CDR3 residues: CASSWTDADTQYF. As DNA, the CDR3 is TGTGCCAGCAGTTGGACCGACGCAGATACGCAGTATTTT.